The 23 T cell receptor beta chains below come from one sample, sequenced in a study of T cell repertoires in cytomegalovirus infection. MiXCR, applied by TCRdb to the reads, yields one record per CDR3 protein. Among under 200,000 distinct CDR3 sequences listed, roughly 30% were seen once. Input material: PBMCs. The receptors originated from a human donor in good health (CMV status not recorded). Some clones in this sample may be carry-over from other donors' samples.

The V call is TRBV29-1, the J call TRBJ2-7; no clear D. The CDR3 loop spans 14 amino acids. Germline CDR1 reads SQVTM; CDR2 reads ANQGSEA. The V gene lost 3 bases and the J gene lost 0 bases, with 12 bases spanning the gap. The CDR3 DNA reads TGCAGCGTTGAGGTGACCTCGAGCTCCTACGAGCAGTACTTC. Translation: CSVEVTSSSYEQYF.

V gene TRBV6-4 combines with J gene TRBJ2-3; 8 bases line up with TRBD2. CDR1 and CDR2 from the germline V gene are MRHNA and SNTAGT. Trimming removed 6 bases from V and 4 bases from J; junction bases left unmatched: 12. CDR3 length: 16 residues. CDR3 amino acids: CASSPLAGGAPDTQYF. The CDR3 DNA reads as TGTGCCAGCAGCCCCCTAGCGGGTGGGGCTCCAGATACGCAGTATTTT.

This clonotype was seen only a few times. This CDR3 reads CASSYSPVNEQFF. CDR3 bases: TGTGCCAGCAGTTATTCCCCCGTCAATGAGCAGTTCTTC. This sequence joins TRBV6-6 and TRBJ2-1; no firm D call. Trimming removed 3 bases from V and 6 bases from J, with 9 bases in between. The germline V gene encodes CDR1 MNHNY and CDR2 SVGAGI (reference sequence). The CDR3 sequence is 13 residues long.

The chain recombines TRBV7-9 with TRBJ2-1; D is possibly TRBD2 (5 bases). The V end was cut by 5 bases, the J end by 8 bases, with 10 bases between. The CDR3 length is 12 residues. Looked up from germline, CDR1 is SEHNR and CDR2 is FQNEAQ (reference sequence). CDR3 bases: TGTGCCAGCAGCCCGCCGAGGGATGAGCAGTTCTTC. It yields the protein CASSPPRDEQFF.

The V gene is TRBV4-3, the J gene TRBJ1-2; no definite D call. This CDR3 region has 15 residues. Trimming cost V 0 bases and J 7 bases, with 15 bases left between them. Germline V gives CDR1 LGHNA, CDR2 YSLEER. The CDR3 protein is CASSQDISGSSGYTF. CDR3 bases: TGCGCCAGCAGCCAAGATATTTCAGGATCGAGTGGCTACACCTTC.

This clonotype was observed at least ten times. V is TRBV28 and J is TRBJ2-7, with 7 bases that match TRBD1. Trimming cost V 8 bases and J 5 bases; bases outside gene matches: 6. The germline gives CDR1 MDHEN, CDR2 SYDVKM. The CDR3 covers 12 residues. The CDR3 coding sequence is TGTGCCAGCGACAGGGACGGACACGAGCAGTACTTC. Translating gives CASDRDGHEQYF.

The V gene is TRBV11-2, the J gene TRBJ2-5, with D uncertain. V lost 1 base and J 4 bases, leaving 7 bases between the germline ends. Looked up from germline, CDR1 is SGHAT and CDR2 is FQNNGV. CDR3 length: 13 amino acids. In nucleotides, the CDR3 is TGTGCCAGCAGCTTAGGCGAATTAGAGACCCAGTACTTC. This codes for CASSLGELETQYF.

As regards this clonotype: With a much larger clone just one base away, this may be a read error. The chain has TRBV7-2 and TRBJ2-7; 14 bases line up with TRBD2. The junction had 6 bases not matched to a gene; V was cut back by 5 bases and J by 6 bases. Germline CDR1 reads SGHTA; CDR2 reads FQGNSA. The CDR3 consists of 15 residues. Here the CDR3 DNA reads TGTGCCAGCAGCGAGGGACTAGCGGGGGCAGGCGAGCAGTACTTC. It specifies CASSEGLAGAGEQYF.

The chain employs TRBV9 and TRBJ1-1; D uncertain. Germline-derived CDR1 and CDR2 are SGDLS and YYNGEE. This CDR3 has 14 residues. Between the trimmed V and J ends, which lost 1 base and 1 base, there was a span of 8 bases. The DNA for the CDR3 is TGTGCCAGCAGCGTACGGGCTTCGAACACTGAAGCTTTCTTT. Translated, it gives CASSVRASNTEAFF.

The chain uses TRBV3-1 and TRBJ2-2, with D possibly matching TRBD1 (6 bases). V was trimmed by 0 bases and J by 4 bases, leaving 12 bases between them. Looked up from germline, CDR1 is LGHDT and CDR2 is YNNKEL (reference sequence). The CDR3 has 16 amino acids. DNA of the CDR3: TGTGCCAGCAGCCAAGAGGAACAGGGACCCACCGGGGAGCTGTTTTTT. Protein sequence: CASSQEEQGPTGELFF.

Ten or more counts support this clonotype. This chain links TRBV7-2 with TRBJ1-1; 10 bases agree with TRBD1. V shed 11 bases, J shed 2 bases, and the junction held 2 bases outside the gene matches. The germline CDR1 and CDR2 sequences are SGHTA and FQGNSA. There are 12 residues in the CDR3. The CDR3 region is CAETGGNTEAFF. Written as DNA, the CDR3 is TGTGCCGAGACAGGGGGCAACACTGAAGCTTTCTTT.

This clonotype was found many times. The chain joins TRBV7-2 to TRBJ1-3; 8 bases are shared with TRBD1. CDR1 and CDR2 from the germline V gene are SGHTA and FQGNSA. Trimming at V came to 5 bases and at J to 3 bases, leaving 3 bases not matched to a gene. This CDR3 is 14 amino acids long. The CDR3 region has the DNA TGTGCCAGCAGCGTGGACAGGGTTGGAAACACCATATATTTT. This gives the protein CASSVDRVGNTIYF. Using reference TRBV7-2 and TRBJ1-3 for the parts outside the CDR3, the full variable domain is GAGVSQSPSNKVTEKGKDVELRCDPISGHTALYWYRQSLGQGLEFLIYFQGNSAPDKSGLPSDRFSAERTGGSVSTLTIQRTQQEDSAVYLCASSVDRVGNTIYFGEGSWLTVV.

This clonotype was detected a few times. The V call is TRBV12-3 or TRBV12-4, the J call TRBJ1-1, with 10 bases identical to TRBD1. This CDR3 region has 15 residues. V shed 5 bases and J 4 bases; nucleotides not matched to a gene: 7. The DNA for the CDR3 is TGTGCCAGCAGTCAGTTGACAGGGGGCTTCACTGAAGCTTTCTTT. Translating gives CASSQLTGGFTEAFF.

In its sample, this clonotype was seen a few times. CDR3 coding DNA: TGTGCCAGCAGTTCCGCAGGGGAGGCGGCCACTGAAGCTTTCTTT. Its translation: CASSSAGEAATEAFF. The V gene is TRBV6-2 or TRBV6-3, the J gene TRBJ1-1; D perhaps matches TRBD1 (6 bases). Per germline, CDR1 MNHEY and CDR2 SVGEGT. This CDR3 has 15 amino acids. The V gene lost 4 bases and the J gene lost 4 bases, with 16 bases spanning the gap.

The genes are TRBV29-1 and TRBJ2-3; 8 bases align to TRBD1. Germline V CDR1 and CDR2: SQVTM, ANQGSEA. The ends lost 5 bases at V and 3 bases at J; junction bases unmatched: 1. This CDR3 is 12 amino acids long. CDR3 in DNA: TGCAGCGTTCGGACAGGGACAGATACGCAGTATTTT. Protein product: CSVRTGTDTQYF.

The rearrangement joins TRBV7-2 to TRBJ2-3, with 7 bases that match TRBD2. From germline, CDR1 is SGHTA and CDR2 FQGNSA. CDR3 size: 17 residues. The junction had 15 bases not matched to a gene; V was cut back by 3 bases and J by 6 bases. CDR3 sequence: CASSFRPQAGSRDTQYF. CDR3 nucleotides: TGTGCCAGCAGCTTCCGTCCCCAAGCGGGGTCTAGGGATACGCAGTATTTT.

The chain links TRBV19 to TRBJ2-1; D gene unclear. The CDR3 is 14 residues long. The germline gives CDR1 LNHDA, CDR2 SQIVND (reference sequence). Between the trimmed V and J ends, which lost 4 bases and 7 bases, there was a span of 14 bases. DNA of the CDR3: TGTGCCAGTAGTACCTCCGGACGGGCAAATGAGCAGTTCTTC. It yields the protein CASSTSGRANEQFF. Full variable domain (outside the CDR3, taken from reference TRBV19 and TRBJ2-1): DGGITQSPKYLFRKEGQNVTLSCEQNLNHDAMYWYRQDPGQGLRLIYYSQIVNDFQKGDIAEGYSVSREKKESFPLTVTSAQKNPTAFYLCASSTSGRANEQFFGPGTRLTVL.

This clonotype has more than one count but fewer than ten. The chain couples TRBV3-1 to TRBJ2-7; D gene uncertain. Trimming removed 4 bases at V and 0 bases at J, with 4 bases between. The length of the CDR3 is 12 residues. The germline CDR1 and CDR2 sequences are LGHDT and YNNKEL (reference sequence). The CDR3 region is CASSLYSYEQYF. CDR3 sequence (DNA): TGTGCCAGCAGCCTTTACTCCTACGAGCAGTACTTC.

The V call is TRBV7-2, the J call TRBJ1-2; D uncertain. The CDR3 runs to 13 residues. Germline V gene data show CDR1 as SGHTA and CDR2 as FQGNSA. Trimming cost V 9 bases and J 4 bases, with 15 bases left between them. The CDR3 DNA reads TGTGCCAGTCTCACAAAGACGGCCTATGGCTACACCTTC. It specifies CASLTKTAYGYTF. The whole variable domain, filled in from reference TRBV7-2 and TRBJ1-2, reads GAGVSQSPSNKVTEKGKDVELRCDPISGHTALYWYRQSLGQGLEFLIYFQGNSAPDKSGLPSDRFSAERTGGSVSTLTIQRTQQEDSAVYLCASLTKTAYGYTFGSGTRLTVV.

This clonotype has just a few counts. DNA of the CDR3: TGTGCCAGCAGGTCCGGGGGAAACACCGGGGAGCTGTTTTTT. Protein: CASRSGGNTGELFF. V usage is TRBV6-5 and J usage is TRBJ2-2; tentatively, D is TRBD2 (6 bases). The length of the CDR3 is 14 residues. Trimming took 6 bases from V and 2 from J, leaving 10 bases between them. The germline V gene has CDR1 MNHEY and CDR2 SVGAGI.

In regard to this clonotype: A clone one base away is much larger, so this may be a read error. In DNA, the CDR3 is TGTGCCAGCAGTCGCGCGGGGACGGGAGGTTTGAGCACTGAAGCTTTCTTT. This translates into CASSRAGTGGLSTEAFF. This rearrangement joins TRBV7-6 to TRBJ1-1; tentative D call: TRBD1 (5 bases). Looked up from germline, CDR1 is SGHVS and CDR2 is FNYEAQ. The CDR3 extends over 17 amino acids. V lost 6 bases to trimming and J lost 4 bases, with 24 bases between them. The complete variable domain, with remaining parts taken from reference TRBV7-6 and TRBJ1-1, reads GAGVSQSPRYKVTKRGQDVALRCDPISGHVSLYWYRQALGQGPEFLTYFNYEAQQDKSGLPNDRFSAERPEGSISTLTIQRTEQRDSAMYRCASSRAGTGGLSTEAFFGQGTRLTVV.

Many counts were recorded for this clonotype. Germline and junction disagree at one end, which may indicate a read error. CDR3 in amino acids: CASSLDRGTDTQYF. The CDR3 DNA reads TGTGCCAGCAGCCTGGACAGGGGGACAGATACGCAGTATTTT. The V call is TRBV5-1, the J call TRBJ2-3; 10 bases fit TRBD1. Per the germline V gene, CDR1 is SGHRS and CDR2 is YFSETQ. This CDR3 has 14 amino acids.

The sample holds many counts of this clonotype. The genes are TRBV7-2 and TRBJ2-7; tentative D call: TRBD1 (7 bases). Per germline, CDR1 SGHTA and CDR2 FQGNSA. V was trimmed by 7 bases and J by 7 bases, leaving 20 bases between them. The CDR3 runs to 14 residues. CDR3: CASTRGRGASEQYF. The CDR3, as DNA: TGTGCCAGCACCCGGGGCAGGGGGGCGTCGGAGCAGTACTTC. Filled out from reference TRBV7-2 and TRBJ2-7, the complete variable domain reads GAGVSQSPSNKVTEKGKDVELRCDPISGHTALYWYRQSLGQGLEFLIYFQGNSAPDKSGLPSDRFSAERTGGSVSTLTIQRTQQEDSAVYLCASTRGRGASEQYFGPGTRLTVT.